These 26 T cell receptor beta chains share one sample of origin, sequenced in a study of T cells after yellow fever vaccination. MiXCR, applied by TCRdb to the 5' RACE reads, yields one record per CDR3 protein. The table lists around 400,000 distinct CDR3 sequences, more than 9% of them singletons. Sample: PBMCs, taken on the day of the first yellow fever vaccination. The receptors were sampled from a man in his late teens or twenties who received the YFV17D yellow fever vaccine.

Note on this clonotype: One end of the junction fails to match germline, which may point to a read error. The chain couples TRBV2 to TRBJ2-1; no definite D call. This CDR3 region has 10 residues. Germline loops: CDR1 SNHLY, CDR2 FYNNEI. The CDR3 region has the DNA TGTCCCAGCAGTCGTAATGAGCAGTTCTTC. Translation: CPSSRNEQFF.

The chain joins TRBV3-1 to TRBJ2-1, with TRBD2 matching over 11 bases. The J segment lost 6 bases and the V segment lost 0 bases, leaving 13 bases of the junction unmatched. The CDR3 extends over 19 amino acids. Germline V gives CDR1 LGHDT, CDR2 YNNKEL (reference sequence). This CDR3 is CASSQDSFRGLAAVNEQFF. The CDR3 DNA reads as TGTGCCAGCAGCCAAGATAGTTTTAGGGGACTAGCGGCTGTCAATGAGCAGTTCTTC.

The chain carries TRBV7-8 and TRBJ2-3, with D unclear. V lost 4 bases and J 6 bases, leaving 11 bases between the germline ends. Germline-derived CDR1 and CDR2 are SGHVS and FQNEAQ. The CDR3 spans 13 residues. The chain's CDR3 is CASSSSLWDTQYF. In DNA form, the CDR3 reads TGTGCCAGCAGCTCAAGCCTGTGGGATACGCAGTATTTT.

This clonotype was seen ten or more times. V gene TRBV12-3 or TRBV12-4 combines with J gene TRBJ2-7, with 9 bases that match TRBD1. The V segment lost 2 bases and the J segment 2 bases; nucleotides outside the gene matches: 7. The CDR3 has 16 amino acids. The CDR3 protein is CASSLFRQGGTYEQYF. As DNA, the CDR3 is TGTGCCAGCAGTTTATTTCGACAGGGGGGAACCTACGAGCAGTACTTC.

This clonotype has only a few counts. This chain links TRBV2 with TRBJ2-2, with 7 bases fitting TRBD2. The V and J ends lost 7 bases and 6 bases, in that order; junction bases with no gene match: 2. CDR1 and CDR2 (germline): SNHLY, FYNNEI. The CDR3 extends over 12 amino acids. CDR3 loop: CASTGGSGELFF. The CDR3 DNA reads as TGTGCCAGCACGGGGGGTTCCGGGGAGCTGTTTTTT.

This clonotype was found a few times. The J gene is TRBJ1-5, the V gene TRBV7-9; TRBD1 might be the D (5 bases). The CDR3 has 15 residues. Germline CDR1 reads SEHNR; CDR2 reads FQNEAQ (reference sequence). Trimming took 5 bases from V and 3 from J, leaving 14 bases between them. This CDR3 reads CASSHGEGPNQPQHF. CDR3 nucleotide sequence: TGTGCCAGCAGCCATGGGGAGGGACCCAATCAGCCCCAGCATTTT.

The V call is TRBV7-2, the J call TRBJ2-5; perhaps TRBD2 as D (5 bases). Trimming took off 2 bases at V and 2 bases at J, with 12 bases between the two ends. The CDR3 has 15 amino acids. Germline values: CDR1 SGHTA, CDR2 FQGNSA. CDR3: CASSLSGGRQETQYF. Here the CDR3 DNA reads TGTGCCAGCAGCTTATCGGGCGGGCGGCAAGAGACCCAGTACTTC.

In this sample, this clonotype turned up a few times. J is TRBJ2-2 and V is TRBV4-2; 13 nucleotides align to TRBD2. The germline gives CDR1 LGHNA, CDR2 YNFKEQ. Trimming took 4 bases from V and 7 from J; bases not matched to a gene: 9. This CDR3 has 17 residues. CDR3 residues: CASSPLGLAGIFGELFF. The CDR3 DNA reads as TGTGCCAGCAGCCCTCTGGGACTAGCGGGGATTTTCGGGGAGCTGTTTTTT.

V and J are TRBV7-3 and TRBJ2-1, with D possibly TRBD1 on 5 matching bases. Germline CDR1 SGHTA, CDR2 FQGTGA. V dropped 3 bases and J dropped 7 bases, with 13 bases sitting between them. The CDR3 extends over 14 amino acids. In DNA, the CDR3 is TGTGCCAGCAGCTTCAGCCAGGGTCTGAATGAGCAGTTCTTC. It yields the protein CASSFSQGLNEQFF.

The chain is built from TRBV4-2 and TRBJ2-5; D perhaps matches TRBD2 (6 bases). Trimming cost V 0 bases and J 2 bases, with 16 bases left between them. The CDR3 length is 17 residues. CDR1 LGHNA and CDR2 YNFKEQ come from the germline V gene. The CDR3 DNA follows: TGTGCCAGCAGCCAAGATTGGGGTGGGCGGGGACAAGAGACCCAGTACTTC. The encoded protein is CASSQDWGGRGQETQYF.

This clonotype was detected ten times or more. The chain carries TRBV19 and TRBJ2-3, with D unresolved. The length of the CDR3 is 15 residues. Between the trimmed V and J ends, which lost 8 bases and 0 bases, there was a span of 15 bases. The V gene's germline CDR1 is LNHDA and CDR2 SQIVND (reference sequence). The CDR3 is CASGPLSSSTDTQYF. In DNA form, the CDR3 reads TGTGCCAGTGGCCCGTTGTCGTCTAGCACAGATACGCAGTATTTT.

As for this clonotype: One end of the junction fails to match germline, which may point to a read error. This chain links TRBV15 with TRBJ1-2; TRBD1 is a possible D gene (5 bases). Germline CDR1 and CDR2: LNHNV and YYDKDF (reference sequence). The CDR3 runs 17 residues. CDR3 nucleotides: TGTGCCACTAGCAGAGACAGACCGGACGGCACTAACTATGGCTACACCTTC. Its translation: CATSRDRPDGTNYGYTF.

CDR3 nucleotides: TGTGCCAGCAGCTTAGGGTCCCGGAACACTGAAGCTTTCTTT. It encodes CASSLGSRNTEAFF. This chain uses TRBV11-3 with TRBJ1-1; D is unresolved. The length of the CDR3 is 14 residues. Germline V gene lookup returns CDR1 SGHNT and CDR2 YENEEA. V lost 1 base and J 1 base, leaving 7 bases between the germline ends.

The chain combines TRBV6-2 or TRBV6-3 with TRBJ1-5; 7 positions match TRBD1. V dropped 6 bases and J dropped 3; count of bases not matched to a gene: 14. The length of the CDR3 is 17 residues. Germline V gene lookup returns CDR1 MNHEY and CDR2 SVGEGT. Written as DNA, the CDR3 is TGTGCCAGCAGCCCCAATCGACAGGGCACCTACAATCAGCCCCAGCATTTT. Translation: CASSPNRQGTYNQPQHF.

Only a few counts were recorded for this clonotype. CDR3 nucleotides: TGTGCCAGCAGCCGGAACAGGGGTGGGAACACTGAAGCTTTCTTT. Amino acid sequence: CASSRNRGGNTEAFF. The V gene is TRBV7-9, the J gene TRBJ1-1, with 7 bases fitting TRBD1. The trim removed 5 bases at V and 1 base at J, leaving 7 bases unmatched. In germline, CDR1 is SEHNR, CDR2 FQNEAQ (reference sequence). There are 15 residues in the CDR3.

The rearrangement uses TRBV7-2 and TRBJ2-5; the match to TRBD2 covers 9 bases. Per germline, CDR1 SGHTA and CDR2 FQGNSA. Trimming removed 5 bases from V and 4 bases from J; junction bases left unmatched: 14. The CDR3 is 17 residues long. The DNA of the CDR3 is TGTGCCAGCAGCCATGGGGGCCTGTATAGCGGGGGAGAGACCCAGTACTTC. Its translation is CASSHGGLYSGGETQYF.

This clonotype was observed a few times. V and J are TRBV6-1 and TRBJ2-2; TRBD2 is a possible D gene (5 bases). Per germline, CDR1 MNHNS and CDR2 SASEGT. The V gene lost 8 bases and the J gene lost 4 bases, with 17 bases spanning the gap. The CDR3 is made up of 15 amino acids. This chain's CDR3 is CASGRIQSGTGELFF. The CDR3 DNA is TGTGCCAGCGGGAGAATTCAATCCGGCACCGGGGAGCTGTTTTTT.

This clonotype occurred a few times. This chain uses TRBV6-5 with TRBJ1-2; weak D call: TRBD1 (5 bases). Germline CDR1 is MNHEY and CDR2 is SVGAGI. V lost 10 bases, J lost 7 bases, and 13 bases lay in between. CDR3 size: 11 residues. CDR3 sequence (DNA): TGTGCCACCTCCACAGGAGGTGGCTACACCTTC. Translating it yields CATSTGGGYTF.

This clonotype was seen a few times. The chain carries TRBV5-1 and TRBJ2-1; possibly TRBD2 for D (6 bases). The CDR3 covers 14 residues. The germline gives CDR1 SGHRS, CDR2 YFSETQ. V gave up 0 bases and J gave up 4 bases, with 8 bases separating them. The CDR3 coding sequence is TGCGCCAGCAGCTTGGACGGGGGTTACAATGAGCAGTTCTTC. This sequence encodes CASSLDGGYNEQFF.

This clonotype was counted at least ten times. The chain is built from TRBV6-1 and TRBJ2-7, with D possibly being TRBD1 (5 bases). The CDR3 covers 13 residues. V gave up 3 bases and J gave up 5 bases, with 11 bases separating them. Germline V gene lookup returns CDR1 MNHNS and CDR2 SASEGT. CDR3 sequence: CASSDRVYDEQYF. The CDR3 region has the DNA TGTGCCAGCAGTGACAGGGTTTACGACGAGCAGTACTTC.

This clonotype was detected a few times. The chain joins TRBV5-1 to TRBJ2-5; D ambiguous. CDR1 and CDR2 from the germline V gene are SGHRS and YFSETQ. The CDR3 is 13 amino acids. V lost 2 bases and J lost 5, with 10 bases in between. The CDR3: CASSFWEAETQYF. CDR3 nucleotide sequence: TGCGCCAGCAGCTTTTGGGAAGCGGAGACCCAGTACTTC.

This chain joins TRBV20-1 and TRBJ2-2, with TRBD1 identical over 7 bases. Looked up from germline, CDR1 is DFQATT and CDR2 is SNEGSKA (reference sequence). The length of the CDR3 is 16 residues. The trim removed 3 bases at V and 5 bases at J, leaving 12 bases unmatched. The chain's CDR3 is CSARPQGVVLTGELFF. The CDR3 bases are TGCAGTGCTAGGCCCCAGGGGGTGGTGCTTACCGGGGAGCTGTTTTTT.

This clonotype has only a few counts. The CDR3 here is CASSSRQGSSYNEQFF. CDR3 coding DNA: TGTGCCAGCAGCTCCCGACAGGGAAGCTCCTACAATGAGCAGTTCTTC. The chain is built from TRBV3-1 and TRBJ2-1; 7 bases are a match to TRBD1. Germline CDR1 LGHDT, CDR2 YNNKEL (reference sequence). V lost 5 bases and J lost 0; bases outside the gene matches: 7. The CDR3 sequence is 16 residues long.

This clonotype has only a few counts. This chain joins TRBV28 and TRBJ2-2, with 10 positions matching TRBD1. Germline CDR1 is MDHEN and CDR2 is SYDVKM. Unmatched junction bases numbered 5, after V lost 6 bases and J lost 7 bases. The CDR3 runs to 14 residues. Written as DNA, the CDR3 is TGTGCCAGCAGAAGGGGACAGGGGTTCGGGGAGCTGTTTTTT. Its protein product is CASRRGQGFGELFF.

The chain recombines TRBV7-8 with TRBJ2-1, with 8 bases that match TRBD2. The V segment lost 0 bases and the J segment 3 bases; nucleotides outside the gene matches: 1. The CDR3 is made up of 15 amino acids. CDR1 is SGHVS, CDR2 FQNEAQ, per germline. The CDR3 protein is CASSLAGGVYNEQFF. The CDR3 DNA sequence: TGTGCCAGCAGCTTAGCCGGGGGGGTCTACAATGAGCAGTTCTTC.

This clonotype occurred many times. The CDR3 sequence: CASSDQETQYF. The CDR3 coding sequence is TGTGCCAGCAGCGACCAAGAGACCCAGTACTTC. This chain joins TRBV9 and TRBJ2-5, with D unclear. Germline CDR1 SGDLS, CDR2 YYNGEE. The CDR3 spans 11 residues. Trimming took off 3 bases at V and 0 bases at J, with 0 bases between the two ends.